The sequence of this T cell receptor (beta chain) was determined in a study of T cells in Graves' hyperthyroidism and ophthalmopathy. Study background: At the time of initial diagnosis and before any treatment, peripheral blood was collected. Study results and caveats: Most clonotypes expanded in the thyroid (above 0.001) were also present in blood. Ophthalmopathy cases were set apart from stable hyperthyroidism by a 13 V-J model.

This clonotype has at least ten counts. Antigen unknown. TCR beta CDR3 regions were amplified from RNA transcripts. The HTBI set primed first-round TCR CDR3 RT-PCR. MiXCR was run by TCRdb on the multiplex PCR reads, yielding one entry per CDR3 protein. The repertoire holds 250,000 to 300,000 distinct CDR3 sequences, with roughly 14% as singletons. The source is a woman aged 40 to 55 with Graves' hyperthyroidism that later progressed to Graves' ophthalmopathy. The specimen sequenced was blood.

The CDR3 region has the DNA TGCAGTGCTAAATTCGGGAGACGTCCCGGGGAGCTGTTTTTT. Encoded protein: CSAKFGRRPGELFF. The chain combines TRBV20-1 with TRBJ2-2; possible D gene TRBD2, 6 bases. The V gene's germline CDR1 is DFQATT and CDR2 SNEGSKA (reference sequence). The V and J ends lost 4 bases and 6 bases respectively, with 15 bases between them. This CDR3 has 14 residues.